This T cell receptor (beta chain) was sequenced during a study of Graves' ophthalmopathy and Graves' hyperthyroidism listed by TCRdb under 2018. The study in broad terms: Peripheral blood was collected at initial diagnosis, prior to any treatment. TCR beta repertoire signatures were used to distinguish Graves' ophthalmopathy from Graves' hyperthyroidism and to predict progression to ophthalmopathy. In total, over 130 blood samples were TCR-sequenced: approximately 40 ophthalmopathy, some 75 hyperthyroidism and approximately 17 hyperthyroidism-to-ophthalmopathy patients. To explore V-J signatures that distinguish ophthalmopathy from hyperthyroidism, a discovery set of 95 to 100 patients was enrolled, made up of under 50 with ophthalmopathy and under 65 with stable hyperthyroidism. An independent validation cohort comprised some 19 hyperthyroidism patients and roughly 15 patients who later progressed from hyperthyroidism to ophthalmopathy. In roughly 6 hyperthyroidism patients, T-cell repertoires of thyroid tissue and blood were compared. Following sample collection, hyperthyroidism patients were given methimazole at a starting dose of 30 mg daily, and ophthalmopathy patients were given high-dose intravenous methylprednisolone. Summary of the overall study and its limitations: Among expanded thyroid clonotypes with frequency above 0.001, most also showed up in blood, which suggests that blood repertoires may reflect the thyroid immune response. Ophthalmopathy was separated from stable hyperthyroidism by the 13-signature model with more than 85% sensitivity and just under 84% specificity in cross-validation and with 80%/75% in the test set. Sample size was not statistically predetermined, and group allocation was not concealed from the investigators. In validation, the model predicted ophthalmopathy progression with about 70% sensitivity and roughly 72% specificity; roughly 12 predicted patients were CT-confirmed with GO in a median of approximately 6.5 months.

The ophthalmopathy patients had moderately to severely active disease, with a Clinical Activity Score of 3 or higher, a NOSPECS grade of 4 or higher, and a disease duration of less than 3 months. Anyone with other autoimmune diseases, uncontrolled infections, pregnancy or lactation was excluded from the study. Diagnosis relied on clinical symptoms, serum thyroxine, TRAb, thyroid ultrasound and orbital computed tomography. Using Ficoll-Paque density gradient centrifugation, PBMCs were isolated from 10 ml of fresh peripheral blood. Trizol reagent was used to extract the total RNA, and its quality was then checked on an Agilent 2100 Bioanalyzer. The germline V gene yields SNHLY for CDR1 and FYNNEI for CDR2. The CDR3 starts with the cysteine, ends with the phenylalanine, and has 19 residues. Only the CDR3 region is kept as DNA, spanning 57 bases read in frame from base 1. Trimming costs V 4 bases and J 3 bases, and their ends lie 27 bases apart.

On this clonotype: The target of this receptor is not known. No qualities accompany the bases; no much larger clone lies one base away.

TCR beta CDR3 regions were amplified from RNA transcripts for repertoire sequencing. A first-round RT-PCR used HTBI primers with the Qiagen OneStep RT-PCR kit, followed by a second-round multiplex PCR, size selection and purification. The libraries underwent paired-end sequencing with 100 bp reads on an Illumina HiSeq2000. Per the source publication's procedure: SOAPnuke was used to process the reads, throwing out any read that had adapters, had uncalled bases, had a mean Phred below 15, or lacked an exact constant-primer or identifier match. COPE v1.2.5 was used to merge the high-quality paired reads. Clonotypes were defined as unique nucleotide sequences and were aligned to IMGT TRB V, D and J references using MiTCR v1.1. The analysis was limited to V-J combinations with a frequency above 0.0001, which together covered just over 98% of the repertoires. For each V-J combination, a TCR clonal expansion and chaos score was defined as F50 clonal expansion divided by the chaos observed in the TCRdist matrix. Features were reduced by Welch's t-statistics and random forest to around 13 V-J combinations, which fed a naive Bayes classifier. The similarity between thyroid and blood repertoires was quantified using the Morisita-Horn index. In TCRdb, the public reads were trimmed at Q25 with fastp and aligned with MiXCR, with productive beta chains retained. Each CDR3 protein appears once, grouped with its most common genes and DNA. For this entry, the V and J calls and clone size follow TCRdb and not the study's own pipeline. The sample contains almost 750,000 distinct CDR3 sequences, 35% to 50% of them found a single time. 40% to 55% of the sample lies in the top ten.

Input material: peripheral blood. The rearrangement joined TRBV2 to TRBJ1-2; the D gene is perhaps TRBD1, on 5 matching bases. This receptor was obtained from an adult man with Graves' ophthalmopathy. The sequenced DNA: TGTGCCAGCAGTGCACTAGCGGGGGAGCGGGAGCAGGGCGACTATGGCTACACCTTC. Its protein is CASSALAGEREQGDYGYTF.